A selection of T cell receptor beta chains follows, all from one sample in a study of Ad26.COV2.S vaccination and SARS-CoV-2 variants. The protocol was immunoSEQ multiplex PCR, while the TCRdb copy is restricted to in-frame clones and leaves out a portion. The sample has about 350,000 clones; 75% to 90% are singletons. The sample in question was peripheral blood, obtained in a trial of Ad26.COV2.S vaccine versus placebo. The receptors stem from a person between 18 and 60 years old who received the Ad26.COV2.S COVID-19 vaccine or a placebo. CDR3s include the opening cysteine and the closing phenylalanine or tryptophan. The order of the fields is CDR3 length, D gene, J gene, clone size, V gene, CDR3 protein, CDR3 DNA. A D gene is named only where the DNA matches it firmly. The size field is filled for only some rows; it gives once, few, many or a size class.

>15|.|TRBJ1-4|.|TRBV18
CASSRLKDPGEKLFF
TGTGCCAGCTCACGATTAAAGGACCCGGGGGAAAAACTGTTTTTT
>18|.|TRBJ1-4|.|TRBV10-1
CASSEQGFARRGVEKLFF
TGCGCCAGCAGTGAGCAGGGATTCGCGCGCCGGGGAGTTGAAAAACTGTTTTTT
>14|.|TRBJ2-1|once|TRBV28
CASSLQPSYNEQFF
TGTGCCAGCAGTTTACAGCCCTCCTACAATGAGCAGTTCTTC
>13|.|TRBJ2-7|.|TRBV2
CASSGQSSYEQYF
TGTGCCAGCAGTGGACAAAGCTCCTACGAGCAGTACTTC
>17|.|TRBJ1-3|.|TRBV9
CASTGRAGTFSGNTIYF
TGTGCCAGCACCGGGAGGGCAGGGACCTTCTCTGGAAACACCATATATTTT
>15|.|TRBJ2-1|.|TRBV4-1
CASRPGTRSYNEQFF
TGCGCCAGCAGGCCCGGGACCAGATCCTACAATGAGCAGTTCTTC
>15|.|TRBJ1-2|.|TRBV4-3
CASSAKIGQMDGYTF
TGCGCCAGCAGTGCAAAAATAGGTCAGATGGATGGCTACACCTTC
>16|TRBD2|TRBJ2-1|.|TRBV25-1
CASSSGRTSFGNEQFF
TGTGCCAGCAGCTCTGGTCGGACTAGTTTTGGCAATGAGCAGTTCTTC
>14|TRBD2|TRBJ2-3|.|TRBV5-1
CASGPGRATDTQYF
TGCGCCAGCGGGCCAGGGAGGGCGACAGATACGCAGTATTTT
>14|TRBD1|TRBJ1-1|few|TRBV5-4
CASSLDATGTEAFF
TGTGCCAGCAGCTTGGACGCGACAGGGACTGAAGCTTTCTTT
>12|.|TRBJ2-7|.|TRBV29-1
CSVGQDLGEQYF
TGCAGCGTTGGCCAGGACTTAGGTGAGCAGTACTTC
>15|TRBD1|TRBJ1-1|.|TRBV18
CASSPDRALNTEAFF
TGTGCCAGCTCACCCGACAGGGCGTTGAACACTGAAGCTTTCTTT
>13|.|TRBJ2-7|few|TRBV6-5
CASSFRLDYEQYF
TGTGCCAGCAGTTTTAGACTAGACTACGAGCAGTACTTC
>13|.|TRBJ1-1|.|TRBV11-3
CASGRGQNTEAFF
TGTGCCAGCGGTCGAGGCCAGAACACTGAAGCTTTCTTT
>15|TRBD1|TRBJ1-2|.|TRBV28
CASSLSQGGTASYTF
TGTGCCAGCAGTTTATCACAGGGGGGGACAGCGAGCTACACCTTC
>14|.|TRBJ2-4|.|TRBV27
CASSPTPVIGIQYF
TGTGCCAGCAGTCCTACCCCCGTTATAGGCATTCAGTACTTC
>14|.|TRBJ2-5|.|TRBV2
CASRRTTHQETQYF
TGTGCCAGCAGGAGGACAACTCACCAAGAGACCCAGTACTTC
>14|.|TRBJ1-5|.|TRBV15
CATSIQEAHQPQHF
TGTGCCACCAGCATCCAGGAGGCCCATCAGCCCCAGCATTTT
>15|.|TRBJ1-2|.|TRBV5-1
CASSLGGGANYGYTF
TGCGCCAGCAGCTTGGGCGGCGGTGCTAACTATGGCTACACCTTC
>12|.|TRBJ2-7|.|TRBV2
CASSPATYEQYF
TGTGCCAGCAGCCCGGCCACCTACGAGCAGTACTTC
>14|.|TRBJ2-1|.|TRBV2
CASSEAGIGNEQFF
TGTGCCAGCAGTGAGGCAGGGATCGGCAATGAGCAGTTCTTC
>15|TRBD1|TRBJ1-2|.|TRBV6-5
CASSSPGQTNYGYTF
TGTGCCAGCAGTTCCCCGGGACAGACTAACTATGGCTACACCTTC
>11|.|TRBJ2-7|many|TRBV7-9
CASSSVYEQYF
TGTGCCAGCAGCTCGGTCTACGAGCAGTACTTC
>18|.|TRBJ2-5|.|TRBV27
CASSLFSPSTGVGETQYF
TGTGCCAGCAGTTTATTCTCCCCCTCAACGGGAGTAGGAGAGACCCAGTACTTC
>18|TRBD2|TRBJ2-3|.|TRBV5-4
CASSLELAGVYSTDTQYF
TGTGCCAGCAGCTTGGAACTAGCGGGAGTATATAGCACAGATACGCAGTATTTT
>17|TRBD2|TRBJ2-3|.|TRBV4-2
CASSSSLAGLGTDTQYF
TGTGCCAGCAGCAGCAGTTTAGCGGGGCTGGGCACAGATACGCAGTATTTT
>14|TRBD1|TRBJ2-2|few|TRBV2
CASSETGQTGELFF
TGTGCCAGCAGTGAGACAGGGCAGACCGGGGAGCTGTTTTTT
>15|.|TRBJ2-1|.|TRBV5-4
CASSFGGVVYNEQFF
TGTGCCAGCAGCTTTGGGGGAGTGGTTTACAATGAGCAGTTCTTC